Following are 28 T cell receptor beta chains from one sample sequenced in a study of identical twins. MiXCR was run by TCRdb on the 5' RACE reads, yielding one entry per CDR3 protein. The sample has about 570,000 distinct CDR3 sequences; 9.6% are singletons. The sample was also linked to a second study, of yellow fever vaccine responses in identical twins.

The sample was PBMCs. The receptor source for this set is a woman in her late teens or twenties in good health.

The chain employs TRBV29-1 and TRBJ2-5; D may be TRBD2 (5 bases). Trimming left V 3 bases short and J 4 bases short, with 9 bases between. This CDR3 spans 12 amino acids. Germline V gene lookup returns CDR1 SQVTM and CDR2 ANQGSEA. Here the CDR3 DNA reads TGCAGCGTTGATGAGGGCGGAGAGACCCAGTACTTC. Its translation is CSVDEGGETQYF.

This rearrangement joins TRBV4-2 to TRBJ2-1; 11 nucleotides agree with TRBD2. V was clipped by 6 bases and J by 0 bases; unmatched bases: 13. Looked up from germline, CDR1 is LGHNA and CDR2 is YNFKEQ. CDR3 length: 19 residues. CDR3 coding DNA: TGTGCCAGCAGTTCGATGGGGACTAGCGGATCCAGCTCCTACAATGAGCAGTTCTTC. Its translation is CASSSMGTSGSSSYNEQFF.

There are a few counts of this clonotype. At one end the junction does not follow the germline gene, possibly because of a read error. The rearrangement uses TRBV7-9 and TRBJ1-5, with D unresolved. This CDR3 is 15 amino acids long. Germline-derived CDR1 and CDR2 are SEHNR and FQNEAQ (reference sequence). In DNA form, the CDR3 reads TGTGCCAGCAGCTTAGAACCAGGTCACAATCAGGCCCAGCATTTT. It codes for CASSLEPGHNQAQHF.

This clonotype was seen ten or more times. V and J are TRBV6-2 or TRBV6-3 and TRBJ2-3, with 10 positions matching TRBD2. The length of the CDR3 is 17 residues. Germline V gene sequence: CDR1 MNHEY, CDR2 SVGEGT. The junction had 11 bases not matched to a gene; V was cut back by 6 bases and J by 2 bases. The CDR3 DNA reads as TGTGCCAGCAGGAAGATACCACTAGCGGGACTCACAGATACGCAGTATTTT. Amino acid sequence: CASRKIPLAGLTDTQYF.

This clonotype has a handful of counts. The gene calls are TRBV6-5 and TRBJ1-1, with D possibly TRBD1 on 6 matching bases. This CDR3 has 15 residues. The germline CDR1 and CDR2 sequences are MNHEY and SVGAGI. Trimming removed 2 bases at V and 1 base at J, with 11 bases between. CDR3 DNA sequence: TGTGCCAGCAGTTACGACGGACAGAAGAACACTGAAGCTTTCTTT. Its protein product is CASSYDGQKNTEAFF.

The sample holds many counts of this clonotype. The V and J genes are TRBV29-1 and TRBJ1-2; weak D call: TRBD1 (6 bases). The V end lost 3 bases, the J end lost 6 bases, and 17 bases lay between the germline ends. Germline CDR1 SQVTM, CDR2 ANQGSEA. This CDR3 region has 14 residues. DNA for the CDR3: TGCAGCGTTGACATCGCGGGACATAGAAATGGCTACACCTTC. This sequence encodes CSVDIAGHRNGYTF.

Many counts were recorded for this clonotype. The rearrangement joins TRBV11-2 to TRBJ2-3; 8 bases fit TRBD1. Germline V gene data show CDR1 as SGHAT and CDR2 as FQNNGV. The CDR3 extends over 17 amino acids. J gave up 5 bases and V 4 bases, and 14 bases lay outside the gene matches. The CDR3 loop reads CASSSSRDRRLEDTQYF. CDR3 sequence (DNA): TGTGCCAGCAGCTCCAGCCGGGACAGGCGCCTCGAAGATACGCAGTATTTT.

This clonotype was seen a handful of times. The V call is TRBV29-1, the J call TRBJ2-1; TRBD2 matches at 10 bases. From germline, CDR1 is SQVTM and CDR2 ANQGSEA. Losses at the gene ends were 0 bases for V and 4 bases for J; bases not matched to a gene: 21. The CDR3 runs 21 residues. The CDR3 DNA is TGCAGCGTTGAAGATCCGGGACTCGCTAGCGGGGGCTTAAGGCCTTACAATGAGCAGTTCTTC. Protein: CSVEDPGLASGGLRPYNEQFF.

The V gene is TRBV28, the J gene TRBJ2-6; 9 bases agree with TRBD1. Germline values: CDR1 MDHEN, CDR2 SYDVKM. Unmatched junction bases numbered 12, after V lost 3 bases and J lost 0 bases. The CDR3 runs to 20 residues. DNA for the CDR3: TGTGCCAGCAGTTTGATTGCCCACAGGGGGCCATACTCTGGGGCCAACGTCCTGACTTTC. Amino acids: CASSLIAHRGPYSGANVLTF.

This clonotype occurred a few times. The genes are TRBV4-3 and TRBJ2-1; perhaps TRBD2 as D (6 bases). The V and J ends lost 0 bases and 8 bases respectively, with 14 bases between them. CDR1 and CDR2 (germline): LGHNA, YSLEER. This CDR3 is built from 15 residues. CDR3 sequence (DNA): TGCGCCAGCAGCCAAGATTACGGGAGACCGGATGAGCAGTTCTTC. Its translation: CASSQDYGRPDEQFF.

The chain uses TRBV18 and TRBJ1-5; D possibly corresponds to TRBD1 (6 bases). The CDR3 has 14 residues. V was pared by 1 base and J by 5 bases, with 9 bases between. Germline CDR1 KGHSH, CDR2 LQKENI. The CDR3 protein is CASSPLGGHQPQHF. CDR3 DNA: TGTGCCAGCTCACCACTGGGGGGCCATCAGCCCCAGCATTTT.

V gene TRBV28 combines with J gene TRBJ2-5; TRBD2 is a possible D gene (5 bases). V lost 6 bases, J lost 5 bases, and 13 bases lay in between. The CDR3 runs to 13 residues. CDR1 is MDHEN and CDR2 is SYDVKM in the germline V gene. Written as DNA, the CDR3 is TGTGCCAGCAGACATCGGGGTCGGGAGACCCAGTACTTC. Translation gives CASRHRGRETQYF.

The table lists this clonotype with a few counts. The genes are TRBV29-1 and TRBJ2-1; TRBD2 might be the D (5 bases). Germline V gene sequence: CDR1 SQVTM, CDR2 ANQGSEA. Trimming took 2 bases from V and 3 from J, leaving 17 bases between them. The CDR3 runs 16 residues. CDR3 sequence reads: CSVESGRGHSYNEQFF. The CDR3 bases are TGCAGCGTTGAATCCGGCCGGGGTCATAGCTACAATGAGCAGTTCTTC.

V usage is TRBV29-1 and J usage is TRBJ2-3; the D is unclear. V lost 5 bases, J lost 4 bases, and 13 bases lay in between. The CDR3 is made up of 13 amino acids. Germline-derived CDR1 and CDR2 are SQVTM and ANQGSEA. CDR3 in amino acids: CSVYRQTSDTQYF. CDR3 in DNA: TGCAGCGTTTATCGACAAACCTCAGATACGCAGTATTTT.

CDR3 in amino acids: CASLRRGGIRGYNEQFF. CDR3 nucleotide sequence: TGTGCCAGCCTCCGGCGGGGGGGTATTAGGGGGTACAATGAGCAGTTCTTC. V is TRBV19 and J is TRBJ2-1, with 9 positions matching TRBD2. From germline, CDR1 is LNHDA and CDR2 SQIVND (reference sequence). After removal of 9 bases from V and 4 bases from J, the junction contained 16 bases not matched to a gene. This CDR3 contains 17 residues.

The rearrangement links TRBV7-9 to TRBJ2-7; TRBD1 is a possible D gene (6 bases). Germline lookup yields CDR1 SEHNR and CDR2 FQNEAQ (reference sequence). Trimming cost V 5 bases and J 2 bases, with 16 bases left between them. The CDR3 spans 15 residues. CDR3 region: CASSPRQASTYEQYF. The CDR3 DNA is TGTGCCAGCAGCCCCCGACAGGCGTCAACCTACGAGCAGTACTTC.

This clonotype was counted between two and nine times. The chain carries TRBV7-6 and TRBJ1-4, with TRBD1 identical over 8 bases. V dropped 4 bases and J dropped 1; count of bases not matched to a gene: 5. Germline lookup yields CDR1 SGHVS and CDR2 FNYEAQ. The CDR3 runs 16 residues. CDR3 bases: TGTGCCAGCAGCTCCGGGACAGGAGGAACTAATGAAAAACTGTTTTTT. Residues: CASSSGTGGTNEKLFF.

This clonotype was observed a handful of times. The rearrangement joins TRBV5-1 to TRBJ2-4, with D possibly TRBD1 on 5 matching bases. The CDR3 runs to 19 residues. Germline assignment: CDR1 SGHRS and CDR2 YFSETQ. Trimming shortened V by 4 bases and J by 0 bases, and 23 bases separated the two germline ends. The CDR3 region is CASSQDWGRNDLAKNIQYF. DNA of the CDR3: TGCGCCAGCAGCCAAGACTGGGGCCGGAATGACCTAGCCAAAAACATTCAGTACTTC.

This clonotype appeared a few times. This chain uses TRBV5-1 with TRBJ2-5; 9 positions agree with TRBD2. V lost 3 bases and J lost 3; bases outside the gene matches: 3. Germline CDR1 reads SGHRS; CDR2 reads YFSETQ. CDR3 length: 14 residues. The CDR3 protein is CASSSSGAKETQYF. The CDR3 DNA is TGCGCCAGCAGCTCTAGCGGGGCTAAAGAGACCCAGTACTTC.

In its sample, this clonotype was seen many times. The V gene is TRBV3-1, the J gene TRBJ1-6, with no clear D. Trimming removed 5 bases from V and 9 bases from J, with 11 bases in between. The CDR3 has 13 residues. From germline, CDR1 is LGHDT and CDR2 YNNKEL (reference sequence). The CDR3 spells CASSGDGGSPLHF. CDR3 DNA: TGTGCCAGCAGCGGAGACGGAGGTTCACCCCTCCACTTT.

This clonotype was seen only a few times. V usage is TRBV13 and J usage is TRBJ2-2; perhaps TRBD2 as D (7 bases). Trimming took 1 base from V and 0 from J, leaving 12 bases between them. CDR1 PRHDT and CDR2 FYEKMQ come from the germline V gene (reference sequence). This CDR3 comprises 17 residues. This chain's CDR3 is CASSLVGGQANTGELFF. CDR3 nucleotides: TGTGCCAGCAGCTTAGTGGGGGGGCAAGCGAACACCGGGGAGCTGTTTTTT. The full variable domain, its missing parts supplied by reference TRBV13 and TRBJ2-2, is AAGVIQSPRHLIKEKRETATLKCYPIPRHDTVYWYQQGPGQDPQFLISFYEKMQSDKGSIPDRFSAQQFSDYHSELNMSSLELGDSALYFCASSLVGGQANTGELFFGEGSRLTVL.

The rearrangement links TRBV2 to TRBJ2-2; D not resolved. This CDR3 is built from 14 residues. The germline V gene encodes CDR1 SNHLY and CDR2 FYNNEI. The V end was cut by 7 bases, the J end by 4 bases, with 13 bases between. The CDR3 DNA reads as TGTGCCAGCAAGACGGAACGGCGCACCGGGGAGCTGTTTTTT. The encoded protein is CASKTERRTGELFF.

This clonotype was counted ten times or more. The rearrangement uses TRBV4-3 and TRBJ2-2; 7 bases map to TRBD1. J gave up 1 base and V 4 bases, and 3 bases lay outside the gene matches. Germline V gene data show CDR1 as LGHNA and CDR2 as YSLEER. CDR3 length: 15 residues. The CDR3 is CASSLRDRNTGELFF. As DNA, the CDR3 is TGCGCCAGCAGCCTCCGGGACAGGAACACCGGGGAGCTGTTTTTT.

This clonotype has just a few counts. The genes are TRBV2 and TRBJ2-5; D unclear. V dropped 4 bases and J dropped 0 bases, with 9 bases sitting between them. Germline V gives CDR1 SNHLY, CDR2 FYNNEI. There are 14 residues in the CDR3. In nucleotides, the CDR3 is TGTGCCAGCAGTGCTCAGCAGTACCAAGAGACCCAGTACTTC. Its translation is CASSAQQYQETQYF. Variable domain in full (rest from reference TRBV2 and TRBJ2-5): EPEVTQTPSHQVTQMGQEVILRCVPISNHLYFYWYRQILGQKVEFLVSFYNNEISEKSEIFDDQFSVERPDGSNFTLKIRSTKLEDSAMYFCASSAQQYQETQYFGPGTRLLVL.

There are many counts of this clonotype. The chain combines TRBV5-1 with TRBJ2-3; TRBD1 or TRBD2 may be the D gene (5 bases each). The germline CDR1 and CDR2 sequences are SGHRS and YFSETQ. V lost 4 bases and J 0 bases, leaving 15 bases between the germline ends. This CDR3 has 16 amino acids. The CDR3 DNA sequence: TGCGCCAGCAGCATGAGGGGAATGACTAGCACAGATACGCAGTATTTT. Its protein is CASSMRGMTSTDTQYF.

The chain combines TRBV6-5 with TRBJ2-2, with 10 bases fitting TRBD2. V lost 2 bases to trimming and J lost 5 bases; unmatched junction nucleotides: 5. The CDR3 length is 16 residues. The V gene's germline CDR1 is MNHEY and CDR2 SVGAGI. This chain's CDR3 is CASSYVAGGRTGELFF. DNA of the CDR3: TGTGCCAGCAGTTACGTAGCGGGAGGAAGGACCGGGGAGCTGTTTTTT.

With respect to this clonotype: One end of the junction does not line up with germline, which may come from a read error. The chain is built from TRBV2 and TRBJ2-3, with a weak D call TRBD2 (6 bases). The CDR3 has 18 amino acids. The germline V gene has CDR1 SNHLY and CDR2 FYNNEI. The CDR3 nucleotides read TGTGCCTGCAGTCGAACTCAGAGCGGGCCGGAGGACACAGATACGCAGTATTTT. Its protein product is CACSRTQSGPEDTDTQYF. The full variable domain, rest sourced from reference TRBV2 and TRBJ2-3, is EPEVTQTPSHQVTQMGQEVILRCVPISNHLYFYWYRQILGQKVEFLVSFYNNEISEKSEIFDDQFSVERPDGSNFTLKIRSTKLEDSAMYFCACSRTQSGPEDTDTQYFGPGTRLTVL.

This clonotype was counted a few times. V and J are TRBV7-9 and TRBJ2-3; D is unresolved. Germline V gene lookup returns CDR1 SEHNR and CDR2 FQNEAQ (reference sequence). The CDR3 has 15 residues. With 5 bases removed from V and 2 bases from J, the gap between germline ends came to 14 bases. CDR3 DNA sequence: TGTGCCAGCAGCCCGGTGGCAGCGATCACAGATACGCAGTATTTT. The encoded protein is CASSPVAAITDTQYF.